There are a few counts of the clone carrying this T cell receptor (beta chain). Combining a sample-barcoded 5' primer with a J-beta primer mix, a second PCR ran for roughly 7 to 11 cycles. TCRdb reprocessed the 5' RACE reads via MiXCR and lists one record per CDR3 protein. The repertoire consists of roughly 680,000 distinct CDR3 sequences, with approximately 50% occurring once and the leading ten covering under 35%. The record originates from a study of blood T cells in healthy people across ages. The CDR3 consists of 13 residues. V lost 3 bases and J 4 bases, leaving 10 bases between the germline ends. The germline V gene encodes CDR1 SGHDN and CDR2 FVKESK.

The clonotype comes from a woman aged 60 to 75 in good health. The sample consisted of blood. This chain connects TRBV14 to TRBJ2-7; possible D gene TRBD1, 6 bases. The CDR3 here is CASSQRQGYEQYF. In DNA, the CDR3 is TGTGCCAGCAGCCAGCGGCAGGGGTACGAGCAGTACTTC.